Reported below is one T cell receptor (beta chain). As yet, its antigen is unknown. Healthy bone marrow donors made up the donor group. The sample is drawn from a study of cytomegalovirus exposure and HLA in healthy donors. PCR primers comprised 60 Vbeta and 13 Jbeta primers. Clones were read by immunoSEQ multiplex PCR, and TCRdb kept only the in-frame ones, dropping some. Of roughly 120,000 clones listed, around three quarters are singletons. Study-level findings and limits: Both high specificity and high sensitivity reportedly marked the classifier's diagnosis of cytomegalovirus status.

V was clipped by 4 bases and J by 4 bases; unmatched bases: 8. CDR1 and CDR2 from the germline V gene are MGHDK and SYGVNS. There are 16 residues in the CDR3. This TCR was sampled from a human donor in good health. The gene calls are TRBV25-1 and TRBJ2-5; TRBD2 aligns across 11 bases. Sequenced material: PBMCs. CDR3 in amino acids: CASSGRSGLAGETQYF. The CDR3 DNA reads TGTGCCAGCAGTGGACGATCCGGACTAGCGGGAGAGACCCAGTACTTC.